The TCR beta chain under discussion was sequenced for a study of tumour-infiltrating T cells in Burkitt lymphoma. In the study overall: Survival, overall and progression-free, tracked with productive clonality.

From germline, CDR1 is SGHRS and CDR2 YFSETQ. V shed 2 bases and J shed 5 bases, with 13 bases lying between them. The CDR3 runs to 14 residues. Here immunoSEQ multiplex PCR was the method, and the copy in TCRdb shows in-frame clones only, minus some. The sample records about 2,600 clones, over 80% being singletons. V usage is TRBV5-1 and J usage is TRBJ2-5, with D unclear. This clonotype originated in a human donor with diffuse large B-cell lymphoma. The sample was tumor tissue. The CDR3 spells CASSFGDPWETQYF. In DNA, the CDR3 is TGCGCCAGCAGCTTTGGAGACCCGTGGGAGACCCAGTACTTC.